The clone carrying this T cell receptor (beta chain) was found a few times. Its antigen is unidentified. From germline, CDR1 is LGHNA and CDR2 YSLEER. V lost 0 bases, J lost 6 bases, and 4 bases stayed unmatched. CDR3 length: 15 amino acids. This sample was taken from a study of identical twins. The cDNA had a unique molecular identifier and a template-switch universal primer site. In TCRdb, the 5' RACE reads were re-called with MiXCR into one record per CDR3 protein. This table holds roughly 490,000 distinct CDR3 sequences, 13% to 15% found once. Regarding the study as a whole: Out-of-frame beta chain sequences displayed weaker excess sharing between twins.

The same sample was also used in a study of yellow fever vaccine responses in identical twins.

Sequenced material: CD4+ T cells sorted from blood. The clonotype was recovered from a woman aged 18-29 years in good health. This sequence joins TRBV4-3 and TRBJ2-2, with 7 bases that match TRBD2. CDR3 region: CASSQDAGVPGELFF. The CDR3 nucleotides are TGCGCCAGCAGCCAAGATGCGGGAGTGCCCGGGGAGCTGTTTTTT.